Included here is one T cell receptor beta chain sequence, with context. Its target is not known. This sample is part of a study of lymphopenia after photon versus proton radiotherapy. Broader study findings: Proton therapy kept repertoires fairly stable, unlike photons, which gained effector/memory cells. Authors raise, but do not show, better survival with proton therapy. Oligoclonal CD8+ Temra expansion after nadir drove photon patients' diversity drop.

Here immunoSEQ multiplex PCR was the method, and the copy in TCRdb shows in-frame clones only, minus some. Found here are 35,000 to 40,000 clones, 85% of them singletons; the top ten hold approximately 3%. Unmatched junction bases numbered 7, after V lost 4 bases and J lost 5 bases. Looked up from germline, CDR1 is SGDLS and CDR2 is YYNGEE. The CDR3 has 15 amino acids. The genes are TRBV9 and TRBJ2-3; 10 nucleotides agree with TRBD1. The material sequenced was peripheral blood, taken from a patient treated with photon-based radiotherapy. This receptor was obtained from a man aged 50 or older with gastric cancer. The CDR3 loop reads CASSSSDRGIDTQYF. The DNA for the CDR3 is TGTGCCAGCAGCTCATCGGACAGGGGGATAGATACGCAGTATTTT.